This is a list of T cell receptor beta chains from one sample in a study of T cell repertoires in cytomegalovirus infection. Each CDR3 protein gets one entry after TCRdb re-called the reads with MiXCR. The data contain about half a million distinct CDR3 sequences, 30% to 40% of them singletons. No antigens are known for them. The specimen comprised cultured PBMCs, sampled from culture after CMV antigen stimulation. The receptors shown here come from a human donor in good health (CMV status not recorded). Some clones in this sample may be carry-over from other donors' samples. Each CDR3 is given with its conserved first and last residue. Each record gives: J gene, clone size, V gene, D gene, CDR3 protein, CDR3 DNA. The D gene is left open where the match is weak. The size entry is marked missing in some rows and otherwise reads once, few, many or a size class.

J: TRBJ2-1
size: few
V: TRBV28
D: NA
CDR3: CASSLSLVAELQRYNEQFF
DNA: TGTGCCAGCAGTTTATCTCTCGTCGCGGAGTTGCAACGTTACAATGAGCAGTTCTTC

J: TRBJ2-3
size: NA
V: TRBV24-1
D: NA
CDR3: CATSALPGGTDTQYF
DNA: TGTGCCACCAGTGCCCTGCCAGGGGGCACAGATACGCAGTATTTT

J: TRBJ2-3
size: NA
V: TRBV4-3
D: NA
CDR3: CASSQDVNRAEDTQYF
DNA: TGCGCCAGCAGCCAAGATGTAAACAGGGCGGAAGATACACAGTATTTT

J: TRBJ2-1
size: NA
V: TRBV7-9
D: NA
CDR3: CASSPRGVTYNEQFF
DNA: TGTGCCAGCAGCCCGCGCGGGGTCACCTACAATGAGCAGTTCTTC

J: TRBJ2-5
size: many
V: TRBV10-3
D: NA
CDR3: CAISETGSHQETQYF
DNA: TGTGCCATCAGTGAAACAGGGAGTCATCAAGAGACCCAGTACTTC

J: TRBJ2-3
size: few
V: TRBV11-2
D: NA
CDR3: CASSFQTPDTQYF
DNA: TGTGCCAGCAGTTTTCAGACCCCAGATACGCAGTATTTT

J: TRBJ2-3
size: NA
V: TRBV7-3
D: TRBD2
CDR3: CASSEVAGRTDTQYF
DNA: TGTGCCAGCAGCGAGGTAGCGGGACGCACAGATACGCAGTATTTT

J: TRBJ2-4
size: few
V: TRBV6-5
D: NA
CDR3: CASSPPGRNIQYF
DNA: TGTGCCAGCAGCCCACCGGGACGAAACATTCAGTACTTC

J: TRBJ2-3
size: few
V: TRBV15
D: TRBD2
CDR3: CATSRGGGLSTDTQYF
DNA: TGTGCCACCAGCAGAGGCGGGGGGCTTAGCACAGATACGCAGTATTTT

J: TRBJ1-2
size: NA
V: TRBV27
D: NA
CDR3: CASSFSPGPRPRGYTF
DNA: TGTGCCAGCAGTTTCTCGCCGGGACCGCGGCCAAGGGGCTACACCTTC

J: TRBJ2-7
size: NA
V: TRBV12-3/TRBV12-4
D: TRBD2
CDR3: CASSGSGLAGAEQYF
DNA: TGTGCCAGCAGTGGATCCGGACTAGCGGGAGCCGAGCAGTACTTC

J: TRBJ2-5
size: NA
V: TRBV7-9
D: NA
CDR3: CASSLAYGYQETQYF
DNA: TGTGCCAGCAGCTTAGCGTACGGATATCAAGAGACCCAGTACTTC

J: TRBJ2-5
size: NA
V: TRBV24-1
D: NA
CDR3: CATNPLPQFGGNEHKWKETQYF
DNA: TGTGCCACCAATCCTCTACCGCAATTTGGGGGCAACGAACATAAGTGGAAAGAGACCCAGTACTTC

J: TRBJ2-4
size: few
V: TRBV15
D: NA
CDR3: CATSRVIAKNIQYF
DNA: TGTGCCACCAGCAGAGTTATAGCCAAAAACATTCAGTACTTC

J: TRBJ2-1
size: NA
V: TRBV12-3/TRBV12-4
D: TRBD2
CDR3: CASSPLAGGRYNEQFF
DNA: TGTGCCAGCAGTCCCCTGGCGGGAGGCCGGTACAATGAGCAGTTCTTC

J: TRBJ1-1
size: NA
V: TRBV20-1
D: TRBD1
CDR3: CSARDRVPTEAFF
DNA: TGCAGTGCGCGGGACAGGGTTCCGACTGAAGCTTTCTTT

J: TRBJ1-1
size: NA
V: TRBV10-3
D: NA
CDR3: CAISARSLNTEAFF
DNA: TGTGCCATCAGTGCAAGGTCATTGAACACTGAAGCTTTCTTT

J: TRBJ1-2
size: NA
V: TRBV11-2
D: NA
CDR3: CASSLGTDLFGYTF
DNA: TGTGCCAGCAGCTTAGGCACAGACCTATTTGGCTACACCTTC

J: TRBJ2-7
size: NA
V: TRBV7-8
D: TRBD2
CDR3: CASSLVRASGFSYEQYF
DNA: TGTGCCAGCAGCTTAGTTCGGGCTAGCGGGTTCTCCTACGAGCAGTACTTC

J: TRBJ2-3
size: NA
V: TRBV15
D: TRBD1
CDR3: CATWGQGPDTQYF
DNA: TGTGCCACCTGGGGACAGGGCCCAGATACGCAGTATTTT

J: TRBJ2-3
size: few
V: TRBV6-1
D: TRBD1
CDR3: CASRSGQGHYTDTQYF
DNA: TGTGCCAGCAGATCGGGACAGGGGCACTACACAGATACGCAGTATTTT

J: TRBJ1-2
size: NA
V: TRBV11-2
D: NA
CDR3: CASSSQAQSNYGYTF
DNA: TGTGCCAGCAGCTCCCAGGCCCAATCGAACTATGGCTACACCTTC

J: TRBJ2-5
size: NA
V: TRBV11-3
D: NA
CDR3: CASSLQWRDQETQYF
DNA: TGTGCCAGCAGCTTACAGTGGCGGGACCAAGAGACCCAGTACTTC

J: TRBJ2-3
size: few
V: TRBV5-1
D: NA
CDR3: CASSLDRVDTQYF
DNA: TGCGCCAGCAGCTTGGATCGTGTAGATACGCAGTATTTT

J: TRBJ2-1
size: few
V: TRBV6-2/TRBV6-3
D: TRBD2
CDR3: CASSRGQGLAGGPESNEQFF
DNA: TGTGCCAGCAGTAGGGGGCAGGGACTAGCGGGAGGGCCGGAGAGTAATGAGCAGTTCTTC

J: TRBJ2-5
size: NA
V: TRBV28
D: NA
CDR3: CASSTPIATETQYF
DNA: TGTGCCAGCAGTACCCCGATCGCTACAGAGACCCAGTACTTC

J: TRBJ1-1
size: NA
V: TRBV4-1
D: TRBD1
CDR3: CASSPSNRDRGTEAFF
DNA: TGCGCCAGCAGCCCAAGCAACAGGGACAGGGGAACTGAAGCTTTCTTT

J: TRBJ2-7
size: NA
V: TRBV23-1
D: TRBD1
CDR3: CASSPDRGSYEQYF
DNA: TGCGCCAGCAGTCCAGACAGGGGTTCCTACGAGCAGTACTTC

J: TRBJ2-1
size: NA
V: TRBV2
D: NA
CDR3: CASMRDLNEQFF
DNA: TGTGCCAGCATGAGGGATTTAAATGAGCAGTTCTTC

J: TRBJ2-3
size: NA
V: TRBV5-4
D: TRBD1
CDR3: CASSIQGAPGDTQYF
DNA: TGTGCCAGCAGTATACAGGGGGCTCCGGGAGATACGCAGTATTTT

J: TRBJ2-2
size: few
V: TRBV10-3
D: TRBD2
CDR3: CAISALAGGDTGELFF
DNA: TGTGCCATCAGTGCATTAGCGGGAGGAGACACCGGGGAGCTGTTTTTT

J: TRBJ2-2
size: few
V: TRBV7-9
D: NA
CDR3: CASSLSGYTGELFF
DNA: TGTGCCAGCAGCTTATCAGGTTACACCGGGGAGCTGTTTTTT

J: TRBJ1-6
size: NA
V: TRBV7-4
D: NA
CDR3: CASSPGQLNSPLHF
DNA: TGTGCCAGCAGCCCTGGACAGCTAAATTCACCCCTCCACTTT

J: TRBJ1-3
size: few
V: TRBV18
D: NA
CDR3: CASSPRTASGNTIYF
DNA: TGTGCCAGCTCACCTCGGACAGCCTCTGGAAACACCATATATTTT

J: TRBJ2-4
size: NA
V: TRBV6-2/TRBV6-3
D: NA
CDR3: CASSSSGIQYF
DNA: TGTGCCAGCAGTTCCTCTGGCATTCAGTACTTC

J: TRBJ1-1
size: few
V: TRBV12-3/TRBV12-4
D: NA
CDR3: CASSLPGWESTEAFF
DNA: TGTGCCAGCAGTTTACCTGGGTGGGAGAGCACTGAAGCTTTCTTT

J: TRBJ2-2
size: NA
V: TRBV7-2
D: NA
CDR3: CASSGSSNTGELFF
DNA: TGTGCCAGCAGCGGGAGCTCGAACACCGGGGAGCTGTTTTTT

J: TRBJ2-3
size: NA
V: TRBV6-2/TRBV6-3
D: NA
CDR3: CASSYFRRRESTDTQYF
DNA: TGTGCCAGCAGTTATTTTCGGAGGCGGGAAAGCACAGATACGCAGTATTTT

J: TRBJ2-1
size: many
V: TRBV6-2/TRBV6-3
D: TRBD2
CDR3: CASSTGLAGSYNEQFF
DNA: TGTGCCAGCAGTACCGGACTAGCGGGATCCTACAATGAGCAGTTCTTC

J: TRBJ2-1
size: NA
V: TRBV6-6
D: TRBD1
CDR3: CAGGQNEQFF
DNA: TGTGCCGGGGGACAGAATGAGCAGTTCTTC